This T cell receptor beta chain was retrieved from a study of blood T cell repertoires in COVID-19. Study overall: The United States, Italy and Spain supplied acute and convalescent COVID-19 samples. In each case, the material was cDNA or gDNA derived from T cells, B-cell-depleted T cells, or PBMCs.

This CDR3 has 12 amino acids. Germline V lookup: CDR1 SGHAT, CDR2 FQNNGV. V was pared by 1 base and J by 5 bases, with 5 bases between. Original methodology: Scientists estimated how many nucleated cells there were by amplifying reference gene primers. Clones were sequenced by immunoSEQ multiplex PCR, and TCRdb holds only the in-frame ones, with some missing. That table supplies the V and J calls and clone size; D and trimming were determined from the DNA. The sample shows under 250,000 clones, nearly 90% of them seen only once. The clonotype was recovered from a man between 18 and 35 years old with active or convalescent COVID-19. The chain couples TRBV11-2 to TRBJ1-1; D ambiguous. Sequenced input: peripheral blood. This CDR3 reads CASSLGETEAFF. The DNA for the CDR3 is TGTGCCAGCAGCTTAGGGGAGACTGAAGCTTTCTTT.